These 32 T cell receptor beta chains share one sample of origin, sequenced in a study of blood T cell repertoires in COVID-19. TCRdb's table, derived via immunoSEQ multiplex PCR, lists solely in-frame clones and lacks some. This sample has around 13,000 clones, with 75% to 90% found just once. Sequencing was done on a sample of peripheral blood. The receptors were sampled from a middle-aged man with active COVID-19.

The chain is built from TRBV6-4 and TRBJ2-3, with TRBD1 matching over 7 bases. The CDR3 sequence is 19 residues long. Germline V lookup: CDR1 MRHNA, CDR2 SNTAGT. Trimming at V came to 4 bases and at J to 8 bases, leaving 24 bases not matched to a gene. This chain's CDR3 is CASSVTGTADISYLITQYF. CDR3 nucleotide sequence: TGTGCCAGCAGTGTCACCGGGACAGCGGATATTTCATACCTTATTACGCAGTATTTT.

The chain uses TRBV29-1 and TRBJ2-7, with a possible D match to TRBD2 (5 bases). The germline gives CDR1 SQVTM, CDR2 ANQGSEA. This CDR3 spans 15 amino acids. V was cut by 4 bases and J by 4 bases, with 20 bases left in between. CDR3 sequence: CSVGSGLGGGYEQYF. The CDR3 nucleotides are TGCAGCGTTGGCTCTGGCTTAGGAGGTGGGTACGAGCAGTACTTC.

This chain uses TRBV12-3 or TRBV12-4 with TRBJ2-1; D is perhaps TRBD1 (6 bases). The V end lost 6 bases, the J end lost 4 bases, and 10 bases lay between the germline ends. The CDR3 has 13 amino acids. For the CDR3, the DNA is TGTGCCAGCAGACCCGGACAGTACAATGAGCAGTTCTTC. Its protein product is CASRPGQYNEQFF.

CDR3 bases: TGTGCCAGCAGCTTTCGAGGTTCTGGAAACACCATATATTTT. This gives the protein CASSFRGSGNTIYF. V usage is TRBV13 and J usage is TRBJ1-3; D is unresolved. The germline V and J ends were trimmed by 3 bases and 1 base, with 7 bases remaining between them. This CDR3 region has 14 residues. Germline V gene data show CDR1 as PRHDT and CDR2 as FYEKMQ (reference sequence).

This chain joins TRBV27 and TRBJ2-7, with D hard to call. The CDR3 is 14 residues long. Germline V lookup: CDR1 MNHEY, CDR2 SMNVEV (reference sequence). The V end lost 2 bases, the J end lost 1 base, and 9 bases lay between the germline ends. Written as DNA, the CDR3 is TGTGCCAGCAGTTTAATGGGCAGTTCCTACGAGCAGTACTTC. As protein: CASSLMGSSYEQYF.

The rearrangement joins TRBV3-1 (or the pseudogene TRBV3-2) to TRBJ2-7, with TRBD2 identical over 7 bases. This CDR3 is built from 17 residues. In germline, CDR1 is LGHDT, CDR2 YNNKEL (reference sequence). After removal of 3 bases from V and 4 bases from J, the junction contained 15 bases not matched to a gene. Written as DNA, the CDR3 is TGTGCCAGCAGCCACGTTAGTCCTGCGGGAGCGACTTACGAGCAGTACTTC. Residues: CASSHVSPAGATYEQYF.

The genes are TRBV27 and TRBJ2-6; 9 bases are a match to TRBD1. This CDR3 has 16 residues. With V trimmed by 6 bases and J by 3 bases, 6 bases remained unmatched. In germline, CDR1 is MNHEY, CDR2 SMNVEV (reference sequence). CDR3 nucleotides: TGTGCCAGCAGCAATACAGGGGGCGGTGGGGCCAACGTCCTGACTTTC. Amino acids: CASSNTGGGGANVLTF.

This chain connects TRBV25-1 to TRBJ2-7; 7 positions agree with TRBD2. CDR3 length: 12 amino acids. Germline V gene lookup returns CDR1 MGHDK and CDR2 SYGVNS. The V and J ends lost 8 bases and 7 bases, in that order; junction bases with no gene match: 8. The chain's CDR3 is CASQQGEGEQYF. Here the CDR3 DNA reads TGTGCCAGCCAACAAGGGGAGGGGGAGCAGTACTTC.

This clone came up once. V gene TRBV12-5 combines with J gene TRBJ2-1, with 11 bases matching TRBD2. Looked up from germline, CDR1 is LGHNT and CDR2 is FRNRAP. The ends lost 5 bases at V and 8 bases at J; junction bases unmatched: 8. This CDR3 region has 15 residues. The CDR3 nucleotides are TGTGCTAGTGGTCAAACTAGCGGGAGTGGTTATGAGCAGTTCTTC. Its protein product is CASGQTSGSGYEQFF. Full variable domain (missing parts from reference TRBV12-5 and TRBJ2-1): DARVTQTPRHKVTEMGQEVTMRCQPILGHNTVFWYRQTMMQGLELLAYFRNRAPLDDSGMPKDRFSAEMPDATLATLKIQPSEPRDSAVYFCASGQTSGSGYEQFFGPGTRLTVL.

The V call is TRBV7-9, the J call TRBJ1-4, with D perhaps matching TRBD1 (6 bases). This CDR3 comprises 18 residues. The V and J ends lost 3 bases and 7 bases respectively, with 24 bases between them. Germline CDR1 SEHNR, CDR2 FQNEAQ (reference sequence). CDR3 sequence (DNA): TGTGCCAGCAGCTTGTTATCCGGGGGGTTCAGGGGCGCTGAAAAACTGTTTTTT. Its translation is CASSLLSGGFRGAEKLFF. Based on the CDR3 plus reference TRBV7-9 and TRBJ1-4, the full variable domain is DTGVSQNPRHKITKRGQNVTFRCDPISEHNRLYWYRQTLGQGPEFLTYFQNEAQLEKSRLLSDRFSAERPKGSFSTLEIQRTEQGDSAMYLCASSLLSGGFRGAEKLFFGSGTQLSVL.

This clone was found once. J is TRBJ2-7 and V is TRBV15; 9 bases map to TRBD1. Losses at the gene ends were 1 base for V and 5 bases for J; bases not matched to a gene: 6. Germline V gene lookup returns CDR1 LNHNV and CDR2 YYDKDF (reference sequence). This CDR3 region has 15 residues. DNA for the CDR3: TGTGCCACCAGCAGAGTAACAGGGGGCTTCGACGAGCAGTACTTC. Amino acids: CATSRVTGGFDEQYF. Supplemented by reference TRBV15 and TRBJ2-7, the full variable domain reads DAMVIQNPRYQVTQFGKPVTLSCSQTLNHNVMYWYQQKSSQAPKLLFHYYDKDFNNEADTPDNFQSRRPNTSFCFLDIRSPGLGDTAMYLCATSRVTGGFDEQYFGPGTRLTVT.

The chain has TRBV11-2 and TRBJ1-2, with D unclear. This CDR3 is 13 amino acids long. V was pared by 7 bases and J by 7 bases, with 16 bases between. Germline V lookup: CDR1 SGHAT, CDR2 FQNNGV. The CDR3 is CASTSGGESGYTF. The CDR3 DNA reads TGTGCCAGCACCTCCGGTGGGGAGTCTGGCTACACCTTC.

The V call is TRBV16, the J call TRBJ2-1; no clear D gene. V gave up 5 bases and J gave up 5 bases, with 19 bases separating them. CDR1 KGHSY and CDR2 FQNENV come from the germline V gene. CDR3 length equals 16 residues. The CDR3 DNA reads TGTGCCAGCAGCGACCAATTAACCAGGCCCAACAATGAGCAGTTCTTC. The encoded protein is CASSDQLTRPNNEQFF.

CDR3 sequence (DNA): TGTGCCAGCAGCGTGGGACAGAACTATGGCTACACCTTC. Translating it yields CASSVGQNYGYTF. The rearrangement uses TRBV7-2 and TRBJ1-2; TRBD1 agrees at 7 bases. Germline V gene sequence: CDR1 SGHTA, CDR2 FQGNSA. The CDR3 contains 13 residues. With 5 bases clipped from V and 2 bases from J, the junction kept 2 bases outside the gene matches. Combining the CDR3 with reference TRBV7-2 and TRBJ1-2 gives the whole variable domain GAGVSQSPSNKVTEKGKDVELRCDPISGHTALYWYRQSLGQGLEFLIYFQGNSAPDKSGLPSDRFSAERTGGSVSTLTIQRTQQEDSAVYLCASSVGQNYGYTFGSGTRLTVV.

This rearrangement joins TRBV21-1 to TRBJ2-2; TRBD2, the table's D call, was not compared with the DNA. TRBV21-1 is described as a pseudogene. The CDR3 length is 21 residues. The CDR3 DNA is TGTGCCAGCAGCAAAGAGGCCCCGTTAGCGGGAGGTCTCACGAACACCGGGGAGCTGTTTTTT. Amino acids: CASSKEAPLAGGLTNTGELFF.

The table lists this clone with a count of one. The V call is TRBV28, the J call TRBJ2-6, with D possibly being TRBD2 (7 bases). Germline-derived CDR1 and CDR2 are MDHEN and SYDVKM. This CDR3 is 18 amino acids long. The ends were cut back, 6 bases at V and 3 bases at J, with 21 bases in the middle. CDR3 DNA: TGTGCCAGCAGCGGGGGGCTGAGCCCCCTGGTTGGGGCCAACGTCCTGACTTTC. Protein product: CASSGGLSPLVGANVLTF.

The chain has TRBV6-1 and TRBJ2-4; TRBD1 is a possible D gene (5 bases). Germline V gene data show CDR1 as MNHNS and CDR2 as SASEGT. Trimming removed 2 bases at V and 10 bases at J, with 9 bases between. The CDR3 is 12 residues long. CDR3: CASSERKGIQYF. The CDR3 DNA follows: TGTGCCAGCAGTGAACGCAAGGGGATTCAGTACTTC.

The rearrangement uses TRBV5-1 and TRBJ2-6, with D unclear. This CDR3 has 17 amino acids. Trimming took 0 bases from V and 0 from J, leaving 10 bases between them. Per the germline V gene, CDR1 is SGHRS and CDR2 is YFSETQ. In nucleotides, the CDR3 is TGCGCCAGCAGCTTGGTCACCGCACTCTCTGGGGCCAACGTCCTGACTTTC. Translation gives CASSLVTALSGANVLTF.

This chain connects TRBV7-2 to TRBJ2-1; TRBD2 matches 12 bases. With 5 bases clipped from V and 10 bases from J, the junction kept 6 bases outside the gene matches. Germline values: CDR1 SGHTA, CDR2 FQGNSA. The CDR3 length is 14 residues. The CDR3 region has the DNA TGTGCCAGCAGCCGTCTTGGACTAGCGGGAGAGCAGTTCTTC. Protein sequence: CASSRLGLAGEQFF.

This chain joins TRBV10-1 and TRBJ2-3, with 7 positions matching TRBD1. V trimming: 6 bases; J trimming: 6 bases; junction bases outside the gene matches: 12. Germline lookup yields CDR1 WNHNN and CDR2 SYGVQD (reference sequence). The length of the CDR3 is 15 residues. Here the CDR3 DNA reads TGCGCCAGCAGCCCCGGGACAGCGTTTTTGGATACGCAGTATTTT. It codes for CASSPGTAFLDTQYF.

V usage is TRBV4-3 and J usage is TRBJ1-1, with a weak D call TRBD1 (5 bases). The germline V gene encodes CDR1 LGHNA and CDR2 YSLEER. The V end was cut by 0 bases, the J end by 0 bases, with 14 bases between. This CDR3 comprises 17 residues. The DNA of the CDR3 is TGCGCCAGCAGCCAAGATTCGGGGGGAAGGATGAACACTGAAGCTTTCTTT. Translated, it gives CASSQDSGGRMNTEAFF.

This rearrangement joins TRBV30 to TRBJ2-7; TRBD2 agrees at 7 bases. The CDR3 consists of 12 residues. V shed 4 bases, J shed 7 bases, and the junction held 7 bases outside the gene matches. The germline V gene encodes CDR1 GTSNPN and CDR2 SVGIG (reference sequence). The chain's CDR3 is CAWTLGGVEQYF. The CDR3 bases are TGTGCCTGGACCCTGGGGGGGGTTGAGCAGTACTTC.

J is TRBJ1-3 and V is TRBV19; unclear D gene. V lost 8 bases and J 0 bases, leaving 17 bases between the germline ends. The CDR3 covers 16 residues. Germline V CDR1 and CDR2: LNHDA, SQIVND (reference sequence). In nucleotides, the CDR3 is TGTGCCAGTGGTAAACCGCGGCGGAGCTCTGGAAACACCATATATTTT. It codes for CASGKPRRSSGNTIYF. Full variable domain (remainder filled in from reference TRBV19 and TRBJ1-3): DGGITQSPKYLFRKEGQNVTLSCEQNLNHDAMYWYRQDPGQGLRLIYYSQIVNDFQKGDIAEGYSVSREKKESFPLTVTSAQKNPTAFYLCASGKPRRSSGNTIYFGEGSWLTVV.

The chain uses TRBV24-1 and TRBJ2-1, with 10 bases aligning to TRBD2. The V and J ends lost 1 base and 8 bases, in that order; junction bases with no gene match: 4. CDR1 KGHDR and CDR2 SFDVKD come from the germline V gene. The CDR3 totals 15 residues. CDR3 sequence reads: CATSDFLAGGYEQFF. The DNA for the CDR3 is TGTGCCACCAGTGATTTTTTAGCGGGAGGTTATGAGCAGTTCTTC.

This chain joins TRBV11-3 and TRBJ2-2; D perhaps matches TRBD2 (5 bases). V was clipped by 5 bases and J by 6 bases, with 13 bases between them. The length of the CDR3 is 14 residues. Germline V gene lookup returns CDR1 SGHNT and CDR2 YENEEA. Here the CDR3 DNA reads TGTGCCAGCAGCGCGGGCCCCTTTGCCGGGGAGCTGTTTTTT. Translated: CASSAGPFAGELFF.

The rearrangement links TRBV15 to TRBJ1-6; 7 nucleotides match TRBD1. Germline V gene sequence: CDR1 LNHNV, CDR2 YYDKDF (reference sequence). This CDR3 comprises 15 residues. With 0 bases clipped from V and 6 bases from J, the junction kept 2 bases outside the gene matches. CDR3 region: CATSRDGTVNSPLHF. The DNA for the CDR3 is TGTGCCACCAGCAGAGACGGGACAGTTAATTCACCCCTCCACTTT. The entire variable domain, with the rest obtained from reference TRBV15 and TRBJ1-6, is as follows: DAMVIQNPRYQVTQFGKPVTLSCSQTLNHNVMYWYQQKSSQAPKLLFHYYDKDFNNEADTPDNFQSRRPNTSFCFLDIRSPGLGDTAMYLCATSRDGTVNSPLHFGNGTRLTVT.

The chain couples TRBV6-2 or TRBV6-3 to TRBJ2-7; D unclear. The CDR3 loop spans 13 amino acids. Germline values: CDR1 MNHEY, CDR2 SVGEGT. The V gene lost 2 bases and the J gene lost 4 bases, with 9 bases spanning the gap. CDR3 sequence reads: CASSYLTEYEQYF. In nucleotides, the CDR3 is TGTGCCAGCAGTTACCTCACAGAATACGAGCAGTACTTC.

The rearrangement links TRBV7-9 to TRBJ1-3; TRBD1 matches at 8 bases. CDR1 and CDR2 (germline): SEHNR, FQNEAQ (reference sequence). The junction had 4 bases not matched to a gene; V was cut back by 6 bases and J by 0 bases. The CDR3 runs to 15 residues. The CDR3 DNA reads as TGTGCCAGCAGGCGCGACAGGGGCTCTGGAAACACCATATATTTT. Protein product: CASRRDRGSGNTIYF.

This clone was detected only once. The CDR3 nucleotides are TGTGCCAGCCGGGACAGGGGGCAACACGAGCAGTACTTC. It encodes CASRDRGQHEQYF. V and J are TRBV6-6 and TRBJ2-7; 12 bases map to TRBD1. CDR1 is MNHNY and CDR2 is SVGAGI in the germline V gene (reference sequence). V lost 8 bases to trimming and J lost 5 bases; unmatched junction nucleotides: 4. This CDR3 comprises 13 residues.

The chain couples TRBV11-2 to TRBJ2-2, with 8 bases that match TRBD1. The trim removed 0 bases at V and 8 bases at J, leaving 5 bases unmatched. The CDR3 is 15 residues long. Per the germline V gene, CDR1 is SGHAT and CDR2 is FQNNGV. The CDR3 DNA sequence: TGTGCCAGCAGCTTAGAGGCAGGGGGCGAAGGGGAGCTGTTTTTT. This gives the protein CASSLEAGGEGELFF.

V usage is TRBV27 and J usage is TRBJ2-7; D gene unclear. Trimming cost V 6 bases and J 1 base, with 16 bases left between them. The CDR3 spans 15 residues. The germline V gene encodes CDR1 MNHEY and CDR2 SMNVEV (reference sequence). The CDR3 coding sequence is TGTGCCAGCAGCTCGGTTCCCGATTCTTCCTACGAGCAGTACTTC. The encoded protein is CASSSVPDSSYEQYF.

This clone was detected once. The chain carries TRBV5-5 and TRBJ1-2; the D is unclear. Germline CDR1 reads SGHKS; CDR2 reads YYEKEE (reference sequence). This CDR3 is 16 amino acids long. The V gene lost 6 bases and the J gene lost 4 bases, with 22 bases spanning the gap. The chain's CDR3 is CASIPFDYGYGYGYTF. DNA of the CDR3: TGTGCCAGCATACCTTTCGACTATGGCTACGGCTATGGCTACACCTTC. The full variable domain, in which reference TRBV5-5 and TRBJ1-2 provide the parts outside the CDR3, is DAGVTQSPTHLIKTRGQQVTLRCSPISGHKSVSWYQQVLGQGPQFIFQYYEKEERGRGNFPDRFSARQFPNYSSELNVNALLLGDSALYLCASIPFDYGYGYGYTFGSGTRLTVV.